This is a list of T cell receptor beta chains from one sample in a study of beta chain features in type 1 diabetes. Data came from immunoSEQ multiplex PCR; TCRdb stores just in-frame clones and leaves some out. The data show several thousand clones, with around 70% seen just once and less than 2.5% held by the top ten. The specimen was Tregs from blood. The source is a man younger than 35 in good health. Each CDR3 is given with its conserved first and last residue. A D gene is named only where the DNA matches it firmly. Size tells how often a clone was seen (once, few, many) or the class of an expanded clone, and some rows leave it out.

D gene: TRBD1
V gene: TRBV4-1
J gene: TRBJ2-1
clone size: .
CDR3 protein: CASSQYYRGVEQFF
CDR3 DNA: TGCGCCAGCAGCCAGTACTACAGGGGTGTGGAGCAGTTCTTC

D gene: .
V gene: TRBV30
J gene: TRBJ2-7
clone size: .
CDR3 protein: CAWSHNSGFSYEQYF
CDR3 DNA: TGTGCCTGGAGTCATAATTCGGGATTCTCCTACGAGCAGTACTTC

D gene: .
V gene: TRBV7-9
J gene: TRBJ2-1
clone size: few
CDR3 protein: CASSPPRRGIPFSYNEQFF
CDR3 DNA: TGTGCCAGCAGCCCACCCCGGCGGGGTATTCCCTTCTCCTACAATGAGCAGTTCTTC

D gene: TRBD2
V gene: TRBV30
J gene: TRBJ2-3
clone size: .
CDR3 protein: CAWSRAGGSTDTQYF
CDR3 DNA: TGTGCCTGGAGTAGAGCGGGGGGTAGCACAGATACGCAGTATTTT

D gene: .
V gene: TRBV4-3
J gene: TRBJ1-4
clone size: once
CDR3 protein: CASSQDPGTNEKLFF
CDR3 DNA: TGCGCCAGCAGCCAAGATCCCGGGACTAATGAAAAACTGTTTTTT

D gene: .
V gene: TRBV7-9
J gene: TRBJ1-3
clone size: few
CDR3 protein: CASSKGQSSGNTIYF
CDR3 DNA: TGTGCCAGCAGCAAAGGACAGAGCTCTGGAAACACCATATATTTT

D gene: .
V gene: TRBV10-2
J gene: TRBJ2-5
clone size: once
CDR3 protein: CASRRQVGETQYF
CDR3 DNA: TGCGCCAGCAGAAGACAGGTTGGAGAGACCCAGTACTTC

D gene: .
V gene: TRBV5-6
J gene: TRBJ1-2
clone size: .
CDR3 protein: CASRNVGRGNYGYTF
CDR3 DNA: TGTGCCAGCAGGAATGTGGGGCGGGGTAACTATGGCTACACCTTC

D gene: .
V gene: TRBV7-6
J gene: TRBJ1-2
clone size: .
CDR3 protein: CASSLAAGDGYTF
CDR3 DNA: TGTGCCAGCAGCTTAGCGGCCGGAGATGGCTACACCTTC

D gene: TRBD2
V gene: TRBV29-1
J gene: TRBJ2-7
clone size: .
CDR3 protein: CSVLAGGLYEQYF
CDR3 DNA: TGCAGCGTACTAGCGGGGGGGCTCTACGAGCAGTACTTC

D gene: TRBD2
V gene: TRBV7-2
J gene: TRBJ2-1
clone size: .
CDR3 protein: CASSPRRGGDEQFF
CDR3 DNA: TGTGCCAGCAGCCCCCGGCGGGGAGGGGATGAGCAGTTCTTC

D gene: TRBD2
V gene: TRBV7-8
J gene: TRBJ2-3
clone size: .
CDR3 protein: CASSLLPSGGTDTQYF
CDR3 DNA: TGTGCCAGCAGCTTACTTCCTAGCGGGGGCACAGATACGCAGTATTTT

D gene: .
V gene: TRBV2
J gene: TRBJ2-2
clone size: few
CDR3 protein: CASRVKQGNTGELFF
CDR3 DNA: TGTGCCAGCAGGGTAAAACAGGGAAACACCGGGGAGCTGTTTTTT

D gene: .
V gene: TRBV4-1
J gene: TRBJ1-5
clone size: once
CDR3 protein: CASSQAAVAHQPQHF
CDR3 DNA: TGCGCCAGCAGCCAAGCTGCAGTCGCACATCAGCCCCAGCATTTT

D gene: .
V gene: TRBV11-2
J gene: TRBJ1-2
clone size: few
CDR3 protein: CASSLGIRVGYTF
CDR3 DNA: TGTGCCAGCAGCTTAGGGATACGGGTCGGCTACACCTTC

D gene: .
V gene: TRBV18
J gene: TRBJ1-2
clone size: few
CDR3 protein: CASSPSPDIYGYTF
CDR3 DNA: TGTGCCAGCTCACCATCTCCTGACATCTATGGCTACACCTTC

D gene: .
V gene: TRBV27
J gene: TRBJ1-3
clone size: .
CDR3 protein: CASSLRGTGNTIYF
CDR3 DNA: TGTGCCAGCAGTTTACGGGGAACCGGAAACACCATATATTTT

D gene: .
V gene: TRBV30
J gene: TRBJ2-2
clone size: .
CDR3 protein: CASLGGGTGELFF
CDR3 DNA: TGTGCCTCCCTTGGGGGAGGTACCGGGGAGCTGTTTTTT

D gene: .
V gene: TRBV7-2
J gene: TRBJ2-1
clone size: .
CDR3 protein: CASSLVSAYNEQFF
CDR3 DNA: TGTGCCAGCAGCTTAGTTAGCGCTTACAATGAGCAGTTCTTC

D gene: .
V gene: TRBV7-9
J gene: TRBJ2-7
clone size: .
CDR3 protein: CASSLATGLQEQYF
CDR3 DNA: TGTGCCAGCAGCTTAGCGACGGGTTTGCAAGAGCAGTACTTC

D gene: TRBD1
V gene: TRBV7-2
J gene: TRBJ2-2
clone size: large
CDR3 protein: CASSPRQGRVSGELFF
CDR3 DNA: TGTGCCAGCAGCCCCCGACAGGGCCGGGTGTCCGGGGAGCTGTTTTTT

D gene: .
V gene: TRBV15
J gene: TRBJ1-1
clone size: .
CDR3 protein: CATSRGNSGMSWFPEAFF
CDR3 DNA: TGTGCCACCAGCAGAGGTAATTCAGGGATGTCTTGGTTCCCTGAAGCTTTCTTT

D gene: TRBD1
V gene: TRBV6-6
J gene: TRBJ2-4
clone size: .
CDR3 protein: CASSSGTGGKNIQYF
CDR3 DNA: TGTGCCAGCAGCTCCGGGACAGGGGGCAAAAACATTCAGTACTTC

D gene: TRBD2
V gene: TRBV7-9
J gene: TRBJ2-5
clone size: .
CDR3 protein: CASSLVASGQETQYF
CDR3 DNA: TGTGCCAGCAGCTTAGTGGCTAGCGGACAAGAGACCCAGTACTTC

D gene: TRBD1
V gene: TRBV18
J gene: TRBJ2-1
clone size: few
CDR3 protein: CASSPSDRIYNEQFF
CDR3 DNA: TGTGCCAGCTCACCCTCGGACAGGATCTACAATGAGCAGTTCTTC

D gene: .
V gene: TRBV29-1
J gene: TRBJ2-3
clone size: .
CDR3 protein: CSVEDDRTDTQYF
CDR3 DNA: TGCAGCGTTGAAGATGACAGGACAGATACGCAGTATTTT

D gene: TRBD2
V gene: TRBV7-9
J gene: TRBJ2-3
clone size: few
CDR3 protein: CASSKPSRLAYGTDTQYF
CDR3 DNA: TGTGCCAGCAGCAAACCTTCGAGACTAGCGTACGGCACAGATACGCAGTATTTT

D gene: .
V gene: TRBV6-5
J gene: TRBJ2-7
clone size: once
CDR3 protein: CASSRGGVLYEQYF
CDR3 DNA: TGTGCCAGCAGCAGAGGGGGGGTCCTCTACGAGCAGTACTTC

D gene: TRBD2
V gene: TRBV5-1
J gene: TRBJ2-1
clone size: .
CDR3 protein: CASSRLASGGISSYNEQFF
CDR3 DNA: TGCGCCAGCAGCCGCCTGGCTAGCGGGGGGATTAGCTCCTACAATGAGCAGTTCTTC

D gene: .
V gene: TRBV7-2
J gene: TRBJ2-5
clone size: few
CDR3 protein: CASSLRQEETQYF
CDR3 DNA: TGTGCCAGCAGCCTAAGACAGGAAGAGACCCAGTACTTC

D gene: TRBD2
V gene: TRBV30
J gene: TRBJ2-7
clone size: .
CDR3 protein: CAWSHGGSHYEQYF
CDR3 DNA: TGTGCCTGGAGTCACGGGGGGTCACACTACGAGCAGTACTTC

D gene: .
V gene: TRBV18
J gene: TRBJ2-7
clone size: .
CDR3 protein: CASSPRGRGDNYEQYF
CDR3 DNA: TGTGCCAGCTCACCACGGGGACGGGGGGACAACTACGAGCAGTACTTC

D gene: .
V gene: TRBV6-5
J gene: TRBJ1-6
clone size: .
CDR3 protein: CASSYRDSPLHF
CDR3 DNA: TGTGCCAGCAGTTACCGGGATTCACCCCTCCACTTT

D gene: .
V gene: TRBV28
J gene: TRBJ1-5
clone size: .
CDR3 protein: CASSFGLAEQHF
CDR3 DNA: TGTGCCAGCAGTTTTGGCTTGGCGGAGCAGCATTTT

D gene: TRBD1
V gene: TRBV5-4
J gene: TRBJ1-1
clone size: once
CDR3 protein: CASSRDRGGGTEAFF
CDR3 DNA: TGTGCCAGCAGCAGGGACAGGGGAGGCGGCACTGAAGCTTTCTTT

D gene: TRBD1
V gene: TRBV10-3
J gene: TRBJ1-5
clone size: few
CDR3 protein: CATQERLSAGGTDNQPQHF
CDR3 DNA: TGTGCCACCCAAGAGAGACTATCTGCGGGGGGGACAGACAATCAGCCCCAGCATTTT

D gene: TRBD1
V gene: TRBV6-5
J gene: TRBJ1-6
clone size: .
CDR3 protein: CASSTQGQGGSPLHF
CDR3 DNA: TGTGCCAGCAGTACGCAAGGACAGGGCGGCTCACCCCTCCACTTT

D gene: TRBD1
V gene: TRBV18
J gene: TRBJ1-1
clone size: .
CDR3 protein: CASSSWDRNTEAFF
CDR3 DNA: TGTGCCAGCTCCTCGTGGGACAGAAACACTGAAGCTTTCTTT

D gene: .
V gene: TRBV4-1
J gene: TRBJ2-2
clone size: .
CDR3 protein: CASGDANTGELFF
CDR3 DNA: TGCGCCAGTGGAGACGCGAACACCGGGGAGCTGTTTTTT

D gene: TRBD2
V gene: TRBV29-1
J gene: TRBJ2-4
clone size: .
CDR3 protein: CNVKRGEHIQYF
CDR3 DNA: TGCAACGTGAAGCGGGGGGAACACATTCAGTACTTC

D gene: .
V gene: TRBV29-1
J gene: TRBJ1-2
clone size: .
CDR3 protein: CSGTGNYGYTF
CDR3 DNA: TGCAGCGGCACAGGGAACTATGGCTACACCTTC

D gene: TRBD2
V gene: TRBV19
J gene: TRBJ2-1
clone size: .
CDR3 protein: CASSISVAAGGAQFF
CDR3 DNA: TGTGCCAGTAGTATTTCCGTGGCAGCGGGGGGGGCGCAGTTCTTC

D gene: TRBD2
V gene: TRBV5-1
J gene: TRBJ2-1
clone size: .
CDR3 protein: CATTSGGLNNEQFF
CDR3 DNA: TGCGCCACCACTAGCGGGGGGCTAAACAATGAGCAGTTCTTC

D gene: .
V gene: TRBV19
J gene: TRBJ1-5
clone size: .
CDR3 protein: CASKQQYNQPQHF
CDR3 DNA: TGTGCCAGTAAGCAACAGTACAATCAGCCCCAGCATTTT

D gene: .
V gene: TRBV11-2
J gene: TRBJ1-2
clone size: .
CDR3 protein: CASSLGGGGYTF
CDR3 DNA: TGTGCCAGCAGCTTAGGCGGTGGTGGCTACACCTTC

D gene: TRBD1
V gene: TRBV19
J gene: TRBJ2-7
clone size: once
CDR3 protein: CASSPGQFYEQYF
CDR3 DNA: TGTGCCAGTAGTCCGGGACAGTTCTACGAGCAGTACTTC

D gene: TRBD1
V gene: TRBV29-1
J gene: TRBJ2-3
clone size: .
CDR3 protein: CSVGQGSTDTQYF
CDR3 DNA: TGCAGCGTTGGACAGGGGAGCACAGATACGCAGTATTTT

D gene: .
V gene: TRBV4-2
J gene: TRBJ2-5
clone size: few
CDR3 protein: CASSQGDSQETQYF
CDR3 DNA: TGTGCCAGCAGCCAAGGGGACTCCCAAGAGACCCAGTACTTC

D gene: .
V gene: TRBV6-5
J gene: TRBJ1-1
clone size: .
CDR3 protein: CASRTTGNTEAFF
CDR3 DNA: TGTGCCAGCAGGACGACAGGGAACACTGAAGCTTTCTTT

D gene: TRBD1
V gene: TRBV5-1
J gene: TRBJ1-4
clone size: .
CDR3 protein: CASSGGQDGGEKLFF
CDR3 DNA: TGCGCCAGCAGCGGGGGACAGGACGGCGGTGAAAAACTGTTTTTT

D gene: .
V gene: TRBV4-3
J gene: TRBJ1-4
clone size: .
CDR3 protein: CASSSEDSNGKLFF
CDR3 DNA: TGCGCCAGCAGCTCTGAGGATTCGAATGGAAAACTGTTTTTT